These 14 T cell receptor beta chains share one sample of origin, sequenced in a study of cytomegalovirus exposure and HLA in healthy donors. A multiplex PCR was run with 60 Vbeta primers and 13 Jbeta primers. Only in-frame clones appear in the TCRdb table, and some are missing; sequencing was by immunoSEQ multiplex PCR. The repertoire includes 200,000 or so clones, around 82% of them detected once, and around 0.26% sits in the top ten. The source material was PBMCs. The receptors derive from a boy between 5 and 17 years old in good health and CMV-seronegative.

This clone was seen only a few times. The genes are TRBV2 and TRBJ2-5, with D maybe TRBD2 (6 bases). Trimming took off 6 bases at V and 2 bases at J, with 13 bases between the two ends. Germline V gene data show CDR1 as SNHLY and CDR2 as FYNNEI. The CDR3 totals 14 residues. The CDR3 region is CASRTTGLQETQYF. CDR3 in DNA: TGTGCCAGCAGGACAACAGGACTACAAGAGACCCAGTACTTC.

V and J are TRBV11-2 and TRBJ2-3; TRBD2 is a possible D gene (5 bases). This CDR3 contains 15 residues. CDR1 SGHAT and CDR2 FQNNGV come from the germline V gene. V lost 2 bases, J lost 1 base, and 10 bases lay in between. CDR3 loop: CASSLFIGGTDTQYF. DNA of the CDR3: TGTGCCAGCAGCTTATTCATCGGGGGCACAGATACGCAGTATTTT.

The chain joins TRBV25-1 to TRBJ1-1; D not resolved. Germline CDR1 is MGHDK and CDR2 is SYGVNS. The CDR3 spans 12 residues. V lost 4 bases and J 2 bases, leaving 5 bases between the germline ends. This CDR3 reads CASSALNTEAFF. CDR3 in DNA: TGTGCCAGCAGTGCCCTTAACACTGAAGCTTTCTTT. The variable domain in full, completed from reference TRBV25-1 and TRBJ1-1, reads EADIYQTPRYLVIGTGKKITLECSQTMGHDKMYWYQQDPGMELHLIHYSYGVNSTEKGDLSSESTVSRIRTEHFPLTLESARPSHTSQYLCASSALNTEAFFGQGTRLTVV.

This chain uses TRBV28 with TRBJ2-3; TRBD2 agrees at 10 bases. The length of the CDR3 is 17 residues. Germline V lookup: CDR1 MDHEN, CDR2 SYDVKM. The ends lost 6 bases at V and 2 bases at J; junction bases unmatched: 11. CDR3 protein: CASSRRLAGISTDTQYF. CDR3 in DNA: TGTGCCAGCAGCCGACGACTAGCGGGCATATCCACAGATACGCAGTATTTT.

This rearrangement joins TRBV5-4 to TRBJ1-6, with D possibly matching TRBD1 (6 bases). CDR3 size: 16 residues. CDR1 SGHNT and CDR2 YYREEE come from the germline V gene (reference sequence). V shed 4 bases and J shed 0 bases, with 11 bases lying between them. The CDR3 coding sequence is TGTGCCAGCAGCATGGTGGGACACTCCTATAATTCACCCCTCCACTTT. Translation: CASSMVGHSYNSPLHF.

This chain joins TRBV5-1 and TRBJ1-1; D not resolved. The ends were cut back, 0 bases at V and 11 bases at J, with 17 bases in the middle. Germline V gives CDR1 SGHRS, CDR2 YFSETQ. The CDR3 has 14 residues. DNA of the CDR3: TGCGCCAGCAGCTTGGTTGCAGGCTCAGCTGTCGCTTTCTTT. Protein sequence: CASSLVAGSAVAFF.

V is TRBV6-4 and J is TRBJ1-5; 8 bases are a match to TRBD1. Trimming removed 3 bases from V and 3 bases from J; junction bases left unmatched: 13. The length of the CDR3 is 18 residues. Germline V gives CDR1 MRHNA, CDR2 SNTAGT. The CDR3 reads CASSDGGQAEGSNQPQHF. CDR3 nucleotide sequence: TGTGCCAGCAGTGATGGGGGACAGGCGGAGGGATCCAATCAGCCCCAGCATTTT.

V is TRBV5-4 and J is TRBJ2-3; a weak D match, TRBD1 (5 bases). Trimming took 5 bases from V and 2 from J, leaving 21 bases between them. This CDR3 region has 17 residues. CDR1 and CDR2 from the germline V gene are SGHNT and YYREEE (reference sequence). The CDR3 loop reads CASRSEPDRSYTDTQYF. CDR3 DNA: TGTGCCAGCAGGTCCGAGCCTGACAGAAGCTACACAGATACGCAGTATTTT.

The genes are TRBV6-5 and TRBJ2-5; 7 nucleotides agree with TRBD1. TRBJ2-7 explains the end of the DNA better; the J call may be wrong. The CDR3 sequence is 14 residues long. Germline V gene sequence: CDR1 MNHEY, CDR2 SVGAGI. CDR3 protein: CASSYFQGAYEQYF. The CDR3, as DNA: TGTGCCAGCAGTTACTTTCAGGGGGCCTACGAGCAGTACTTC.

The genes are TRBV27 and TRBJ2-5; 9 bases agree with TRBD1. J lost 5 bases, V lost 3 bases, and 13 bases had no gene match. CDR3 length: 17 residues. Germline assignment: CDR1 MNHEY and CDR2 SMNVEV (reference sequence). The CDR3, as DNA: TGTGCCAGCAGTTTGATTTCCGGGACAGGGCCGGTGGAGACCCAGTACTTC. This gives the protein CASSLISGTGPVETQYF.

The rearrangement joins TRBV7-3 to TRBJ2-1, with D possibly being TRBD1 (5 bases). V lost 2 bases to trimming and J lost 0 bases, with 11 bases between them. Germline V gene lookup returns CDR1 SGHTA and CDR2 FQGTGA. The CDR3 has 16 residues. CDR3 bases: TGTGCCAGCAGCTTACAGGGTGACCCCTCCTACAATGAGCAGTTCTTC. The encoded protein is CASSLQGDPSYNEQFF. The complete variable domain, with remaining parts taken from reference TRBV7-3 and TRBJ2-1, reads GAGVSQTPSNKVTEKGKYVELRCDPISGHTALYWYRQSLGQGPEFLIYFQGTGAADDSGLPNDRFFAVRPEGSVSTLKIQRTERGDSAVYLCASSLQGDPSYNEQFFGPGTRLTVL.

The chain joins TRBV6-6 to TRBJ2-2; 8 positions agree with TRBD2. The CDR3 is 16 residues long. Germline assignment: CDR1 MNHNY and CDR2 SVGAGI (reference sequence). Trimming took 2 bases from V and 6 from J; bases not matched to a gene: 8. The CDR3 sequence: CASSYGRGDDAGELFF. CDR3 coding DNA: TGTGCCAGCAGTTACGGGCGGGGGGACGACGCCGGGGAGCTGTTTTTT.

The CDR3, as DNA: TGTGCCAGCAGCCAAGGACTAGTGGGTTCGTCGAGCACAGATACGCAGTATTTT. Translated, it gives CASSQGLVGSSSTDTQYF. The genes are TRBV7-8 and TRBJ2-3; TRBD2 matches at 7 bases. The CDR3 is 18 amino acids. J was trimmed by 0 bases and V by 5 bases; bases with no gene match: 14. The germline V gene encodes CDR1 SGHVS and CDR2 FQNEAQ.

V and J are TRBV9 and TRBJ2-3, with no clear D. Trimming cost V 1 base and J 5 bases, with 8 bases left between them. The CDR3 contains 13 residues. CDR1 SGDLS and CDR2 YYNGEE come from the germline V gene. This CDR3 reads CASSVTRRDTQYF. CDR3 DNA: TGTGCCAGCAGCGTAACAAGAAGAGATACGCAGTATTTT.